This T cell receptor (beta chain) derives from a study of cytomegalovirus exposure and HLA in healthy donors. It was with 60 Vbeta and 13 Jbeta primers that the PCR ran. Libraries were prepared by immunoSEQ multiplex PCR; TCRdb keeps only in-frame clonotypes and omits some of them. The sample table sets out approximately 93,000 clones. Input material: PBMCs. The clonotype originates from a woman aged 25 to 39 in good health and CMV-seronegative.

CDR3 loop: CASSLTGEAGQPQHF. The CDR3 DNA reads TGTGCCAGCTCCCTCACAGGGGAGGCCGGTCAGCCCCAGCATTTT. The V call is TRBV19, the J call TRBJ1-5, with 7 bases matching TRBD1. Germline CDR1 is LNHDA and CDR2 is SQIVND (reference sequence). CDR3 length: 15 amino acids. J lost 6 bases, V lost 9 bases, and 14 bases had no gene match.